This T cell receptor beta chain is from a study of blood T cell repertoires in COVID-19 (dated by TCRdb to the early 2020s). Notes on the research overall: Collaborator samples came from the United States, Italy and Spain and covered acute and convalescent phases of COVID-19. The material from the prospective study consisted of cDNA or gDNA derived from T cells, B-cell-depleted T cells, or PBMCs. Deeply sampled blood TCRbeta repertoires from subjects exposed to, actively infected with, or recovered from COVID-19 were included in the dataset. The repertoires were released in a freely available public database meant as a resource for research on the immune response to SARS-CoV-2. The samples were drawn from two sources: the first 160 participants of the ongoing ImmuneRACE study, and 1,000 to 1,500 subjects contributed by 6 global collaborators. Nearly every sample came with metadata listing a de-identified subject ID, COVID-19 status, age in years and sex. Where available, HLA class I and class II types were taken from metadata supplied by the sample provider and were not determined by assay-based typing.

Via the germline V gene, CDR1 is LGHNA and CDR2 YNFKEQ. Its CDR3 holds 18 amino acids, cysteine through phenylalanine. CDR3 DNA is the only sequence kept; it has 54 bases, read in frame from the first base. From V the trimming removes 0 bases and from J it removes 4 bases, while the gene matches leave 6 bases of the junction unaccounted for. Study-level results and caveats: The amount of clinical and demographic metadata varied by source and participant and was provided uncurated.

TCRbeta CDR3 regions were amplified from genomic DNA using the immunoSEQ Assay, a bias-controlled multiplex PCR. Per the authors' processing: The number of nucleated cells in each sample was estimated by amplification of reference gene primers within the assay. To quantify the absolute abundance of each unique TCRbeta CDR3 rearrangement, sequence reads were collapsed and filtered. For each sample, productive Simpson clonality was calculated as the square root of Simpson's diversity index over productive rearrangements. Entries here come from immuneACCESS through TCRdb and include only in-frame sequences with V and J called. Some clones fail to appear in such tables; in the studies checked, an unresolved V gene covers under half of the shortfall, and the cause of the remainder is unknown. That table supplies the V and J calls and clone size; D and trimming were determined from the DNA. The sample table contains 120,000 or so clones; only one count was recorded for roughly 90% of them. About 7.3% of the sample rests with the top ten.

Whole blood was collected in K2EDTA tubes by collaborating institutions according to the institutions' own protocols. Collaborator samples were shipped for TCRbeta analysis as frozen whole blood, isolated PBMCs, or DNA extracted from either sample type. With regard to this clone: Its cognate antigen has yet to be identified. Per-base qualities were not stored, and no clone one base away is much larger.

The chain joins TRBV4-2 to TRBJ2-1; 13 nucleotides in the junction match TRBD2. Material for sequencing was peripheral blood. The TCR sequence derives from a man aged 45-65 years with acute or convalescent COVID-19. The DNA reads TGTGCCAGCAGCCAAGATGGACTAGCGGGAGCAAATTACAATGAGCAGTTCTTC. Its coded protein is CASSQDGLAGANYNEQFF.